This TCR beta chain was recorded in a study of human thymus T cells. Study observations and caveats: Usage of V and J genes appeared biased in thymic and blood repertoires.

CDR1 is ENHRY and CDR2 is SYGVKD in the germline V gene. The CDR3 consists of 12 residues. Trimming stripped 0 bases from V and 4 bases from J, with 4 bases between. Libraries were prepared by immunoSEQ multiplex PCR; TCRdb keeps only in-frame clonotypes and omits some of them. The repertoire consists of 54,000 or so clones, with 94% occurring once and the leading ten covering nearly 6%. As regards this clone: Antigen specificity is unknown.

Serving as donors were healthy Finnish infants, each of whom was having open corrective surgery for congenital heart defects. Only four of the eight donors provided an approximately 0.45-1 mL blood sample. No fixed cell number was used; all available blood leukocytes supplied DNA. This chain joins TRBV10-3 and TRBJ2-7; D unclear. The sequenced sample consisted of blood. This TCR came from a boy younger than two with a congenital heart defect but otherwise immunologically healthy. CDR3 DNA sequence: TGTGCCATCAGTGAGTCCAGATACGAGCAGTACTTC. Residues: CAISESRYEQYF.